Here is one T cell receptor beta chain with its context. The record originates from a study of shared clonotypes between healthy human individuals. Germline trimming cut 5 bases from V and 2 bases from J; bases unmatched to any gene: 7. The CDR3 contains 16 residues. Germline V gene lookup returns CDR1 LNHDA and CDR2 SQIVND (reference sequence). In the sorted-subset replicate PCRs, roughly 210 ng DNA, 25,000 to 35,000 T cell genomes, was used. This table comes from immunoSEQ multiplex PCR, and its TCRdb copy is limited to in-frame clones, with some not included. The table includes around 2.5 million clones, 93% detected once.

The specimen sequenced was naive CD4+ T cells from PBMCs. Subset reported: CD45RA+ positively selected. The receptor was isolated from a man between 18 and 35 years old in good health. Some clones in this sample may be carry-over from other donors' samples. V and J are TRBV19 and TRBJ2-3, with TRBD2 identical over 10 bases. CDR3 loop: CASSVSLAGFTDTQYF. The CDR3 DNA is TGTGCCAGTAGTGTCTCACTAGCGGGGTTCACAGATACGCAGTATTTT.